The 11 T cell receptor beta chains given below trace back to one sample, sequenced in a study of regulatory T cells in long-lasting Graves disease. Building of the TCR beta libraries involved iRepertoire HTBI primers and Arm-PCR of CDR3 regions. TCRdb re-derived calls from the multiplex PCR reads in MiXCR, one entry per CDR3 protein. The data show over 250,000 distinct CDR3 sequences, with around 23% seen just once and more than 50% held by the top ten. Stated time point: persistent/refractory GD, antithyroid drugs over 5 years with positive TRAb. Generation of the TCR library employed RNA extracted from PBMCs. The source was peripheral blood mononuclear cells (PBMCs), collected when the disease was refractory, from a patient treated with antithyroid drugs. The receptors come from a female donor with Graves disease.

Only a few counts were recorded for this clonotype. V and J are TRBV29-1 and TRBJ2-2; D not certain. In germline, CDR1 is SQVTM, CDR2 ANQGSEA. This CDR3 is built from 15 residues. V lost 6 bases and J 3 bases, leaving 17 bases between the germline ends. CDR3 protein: CSVRLYTRDTGELFF. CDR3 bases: TGCAGCGTCCGACTGTACACTCGGGACACCGGGGAGCTGTTTTTT.

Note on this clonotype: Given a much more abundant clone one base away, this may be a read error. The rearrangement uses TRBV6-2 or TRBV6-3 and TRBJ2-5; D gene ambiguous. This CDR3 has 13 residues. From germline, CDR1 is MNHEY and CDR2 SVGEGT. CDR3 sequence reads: CASSYGIRETRYF. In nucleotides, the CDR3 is TGTGCCAGCAGTTACGGTATCAGAGAGACCCGGTACTTC.

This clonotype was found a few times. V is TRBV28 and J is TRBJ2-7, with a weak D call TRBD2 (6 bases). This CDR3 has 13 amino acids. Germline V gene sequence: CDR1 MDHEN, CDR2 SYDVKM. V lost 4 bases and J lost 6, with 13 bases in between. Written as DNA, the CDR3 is TGTGCCAGCAGTTGGAGCGGGCCCGCCGAGCAGTACTTC. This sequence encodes CASSWSGPAEQYF. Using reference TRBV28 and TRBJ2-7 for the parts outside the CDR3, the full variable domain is DVKVTQSSRYLVKRTGEKVFLECVQDMDHENMFWYRQDPGLGLRLIYFSYDVKMKEKGDIPEGYSVSREKKERFSLILESASTNQTSMYLCASSWSGPAEQYFGPGTRLTVT.

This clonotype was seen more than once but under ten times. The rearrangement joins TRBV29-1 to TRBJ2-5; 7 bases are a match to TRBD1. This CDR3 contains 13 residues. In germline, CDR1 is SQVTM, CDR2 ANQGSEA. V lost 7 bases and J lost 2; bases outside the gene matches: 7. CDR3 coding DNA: TGCAGCGCCCGGGACAGTATACAAGAGACCCAGTACTTC. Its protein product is CSARDSIQETQYF.

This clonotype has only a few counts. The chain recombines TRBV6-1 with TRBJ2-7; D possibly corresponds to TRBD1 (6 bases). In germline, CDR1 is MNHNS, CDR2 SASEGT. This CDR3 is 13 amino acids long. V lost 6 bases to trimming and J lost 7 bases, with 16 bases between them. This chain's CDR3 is CASSVPGAREQYF. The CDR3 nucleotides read TGTGCCAGCAGCGTACCAGGGGCCCGGGAGCAGTACTTC.

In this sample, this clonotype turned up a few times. DNA for the CDR3: TGCAGTGCCCGGGGTTCGAAAGCCTACGAGCAGTACTTC. Translating it yields CSARGSKAYEQYF. This rearrangement joins TRBV20-1 to TRBJ2-7; possible D gene TRBD2, 5 bases. Trimming stripped 6 bases from V and 2 bases from J, with 14 bases between. The germline V gene encodes CDR1 DFQATT and CDR2 SNEGSKA (reference sequence). The CDR3 runs to 13 residues.

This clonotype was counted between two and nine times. The CDR3 loop reads CASSRAGNNSPLHF. CDR3 nucleotides: TGTGCCAGCAGCCGAGCTGGCAATAATTCACCCCTCCACTTT. The chain recombines TRBV14 with TRBJ1-6, with D uncertain. CDR3 length: 14 amino acids. The germline gives CDR1 SGHDN, CDR2 FVKESK. Trimming took off 4 bases at V and 5 bases at J, with 9 bases between the two ends.

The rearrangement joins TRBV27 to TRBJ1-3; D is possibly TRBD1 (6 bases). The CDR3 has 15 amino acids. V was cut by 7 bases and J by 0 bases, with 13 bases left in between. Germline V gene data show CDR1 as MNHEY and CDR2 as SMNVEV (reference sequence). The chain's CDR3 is CASMDGGFSGNTIYF. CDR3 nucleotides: TGTGCCAGCATGGACGGGGGCTTCTCTGGAAACACCATATATTTT.

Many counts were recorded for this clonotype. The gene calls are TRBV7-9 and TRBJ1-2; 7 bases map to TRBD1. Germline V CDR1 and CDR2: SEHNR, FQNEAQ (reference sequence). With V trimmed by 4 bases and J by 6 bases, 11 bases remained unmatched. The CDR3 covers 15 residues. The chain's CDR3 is CASSSTSGTVNGYTF. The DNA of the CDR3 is TGTGCCAGCAGCTCAACGTCCGGGACAGTTAATGGCTACACCTTC.

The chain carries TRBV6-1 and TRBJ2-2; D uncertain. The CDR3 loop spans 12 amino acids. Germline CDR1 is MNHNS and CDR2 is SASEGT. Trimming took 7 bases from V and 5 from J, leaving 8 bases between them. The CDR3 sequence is CASTNITGELFF. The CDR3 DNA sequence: TGTGCCAGCACCAATATAACCGGGGAGCTGTTTTTT.

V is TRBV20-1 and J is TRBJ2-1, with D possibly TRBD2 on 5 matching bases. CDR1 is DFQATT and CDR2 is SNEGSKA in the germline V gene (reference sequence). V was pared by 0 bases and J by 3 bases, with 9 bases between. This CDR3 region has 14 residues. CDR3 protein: CSARDRTSYNEQFF. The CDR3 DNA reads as TGCAGTGCTAGAGACCGAACTAGCTACAATGAGCAGTTCTTC.